A selection of T cell receptor beta chains follows, all from one sample in a study of OX40 agonist ivuxolimab in advanced cancers. TCRdb's table, derived via immunoSEQ multiplex PCR, lists solely in-frame clones and lacks some. Among about 78,000 clones, roughly 92% were seen once, and the ten largest hold 2.5% to 3%. Sample: CD4+ or CD8+ T cells sorted from blood, taken in a trial of the OX40 agonist ivuxolimab. All receptors derive from an adult with an advanced solid tumor such as melanoma, head and neck, liver or kidney cancer. The CDR3 runs from the conserved cysteine through the conserved F or W. Fields, in order: D gene, V gene, J gene, CDR3 protein. The D gene is left open where the match is weak.

D gene: TRBD2
V gene: TRBV5-1
J gene: TRBJ2-7
CDR3 protein: CASSTGGREQYF

D gene: NA
V gene: TRBV6-6
J gene: TRBJ1-5
CDR3 protein: CASSYSHETNQPQHF

D gene: TRBD2
V gene: TRBV28
J gene: TRBJ2-1
CDR3 protein: CASSSQLTSGPLF

D gene: TRBD1
V gene: TRBV18
J gene: TRBJ1-5
CDR3 protein: CASSPGGQLNQPQHF

D gene: NA
V gene: TRBV21-1
J gene: TRBJ1-4
CDR3 protein: CASSRQGGGEKLFF

D gene: NA
V gene: TRBV19
J gene: TRBJ1-5
CDR3 protein: CASSMADKILRQPQHF

D gene: NA
V gene: TRBV5-1
J gene: TRBJ2-7
CDR3 protein: CASSYDAGAAQYF

D gene: TRBD1
V gene: TRBV11-2
J gene: TRBJ1-1
CDR3 protein: CASSSFPSTGENTEAFF

D gene: NA
V gene: TRBV6-4
J gene: TRBJ1-1
CDR3 protein: CASSDVGLGLTEAFF

D gene: NA
V gene: TRBV18
J gene: TRBJ2-5
CDR3 protein: CASSPVPAGETQYF

D gene: NA
V gene: TRBV4-2
J gene: TRBJ2-3
CDR3 protein: CASSQPEAPKDTQYF

D gene: NA
V gene: TRBV5-1
J gene: TRBJ1-1
CDR3 protein: CASSSDSLNTEAFF

D gene: TRBD2
V gene: TRBV5-1
J gene: TRBJ2-1
CDR3 protein: CASSISGGNNEQFF

D gene: TRBD1
V gene: TRBV7-2
J gene: TRBJ1-1
CDR3 protein: CASSLGTGAEAFF

D gene: NA
V gene: TRBV7-2
J gene: TRBJ1-5
CDR3 protein: CASSLETGVNQPQHF

D gene: TRBD2
V gene: TRBV6-6
J gene: TRBJ2-7
CDR3 protein: CASSYAGGPAHEQYF

D gene: NA
V gene: TRBV15
J gene: TRBJ2-2
CDR3 protein: CATSRDGSPAPTGELFF

D gene: NA
V gene: TRBV2
J gene: NA
CDR3 protein: CASSSRPEAYEQYF

D gene: NA
V gene: TRBV21-1
J gene: TRBJ1-1
CDR3 protein: CASSNGRGLTFMNTEAFF

D gene: TRBD1
V gene: TRBV2
J gene: TRBJ1-5
CDR3 protein: CASSQQPGGAGQPQHF

D gene: TRBD1
V gene: TRBV5-1
J gene: TRBJ2-7
CDR3 protein: CASSRDRGYEQYF

D gene: TRBD1
V gene: TRBV30
J gene: TRBJ1-5
CDR3 protein: CAWSERGQGDNQPQHF

D gene: TRBD1
V gene: TRBV7-2
J gene: TRBJ2-7
CDR3 protein: CASSRRGPGSYEQYF

D gene: TRBD2
V gene: TRBV5-4
J gene: TRBJ2-2
CDR3 protein: CASSGGGAGTGELFF

D gene: NA
V gene: TRBV28
J gene: TRBJ2-7
CDR3 protein: CASSLNHYEQYF

D gene: NA
V gene: TRBV28
J gene: TRBJ2-1
CDR3 protein: CASSLLVHEQFF

D gene: NA
V gene: TRBV29-1
J gene: TRBJ1-3
CDR3 protein: CSVAGSTGNTIYF

D gene: NA
V gene: TRBV5-1
J gene: TRBJ2-1
CDR3 protein: CASSPFGRFRFF

D gene: NA
V gene: TRBV7-8
J gene: TRBJ2-5
CDR3 protein: CASSLGTTYDRGGLQETQYF